This paragraph covers one T cell receptor (beta chain) sequence. Its antigen is undetermined. The sample is drawn from a study of human T cells and chemical hapten exposure. Study-wide background: Patients got weekly scalp diphenylcyclopropenone doses over the approximately 24-week study. Whole-study results and caveats: Sensitization with DPC brought no change to TCRs above 1 in 1000 in frequency.

V was clipped by 5 bases and J by 2 bases, with 17 bases between them. The CDR3 has 16 amino acids. Germline V lookup: CDR1 MNHEY, CDR2 SMNVEV (reference sequence). Regarding time point: patch test 1, 2 weeks after DPC sensitization. Described treatment: therapeutic diphenylcyclopropenone sensitization with weekly scalp DPC. Unique molecular identifiers were affixed to discrete cDNA molecules within the library. TCRdb analysed the RACE reads with MiXCR anew, one entry per CDR3 protein. The sample includes approximately 57,000 distinct CDR3 sequences, about 9.6% of them seen just once. This sample comprised whole blood, obtained in connection with sensitization to the hapten diphenylcyclopropenone (DPC). This sequence was found in a woman between 40 and 55 years old with alopecia areata. Some clones in this sample may be carry-over from other donors' samples. This chain joins TRBV27 and TRBJ2-3; maybe TRBD1 (5 bases). In DNA form, the CDR3 reads TGTGCCAGCAGTCAACGACAGCTTCTCCTCACAGATACGCAGTATTTT. This translates into CASSQRQLLLTDTQYF.